This TCR beta chain was profiled in a study of brain T cells in children with intractable seizures. General study findings and limits: Absence of clones before surgery may stem from lower sequencing depth.

The V gene's germline CDR1 is SEHNR and CDR2 FQNEAQ (reference sequence). V lost 1 base, J lost 5 bases, and 10 bases lay in between. CDR3 length: 14 residues. For this clone: Its antigen is not known.

Method: immunoSEQ multiplex PCR; TCRdb's copy keeps in-frame clones and lacks some. The sample comprises about 320,000 clones, 93% of which are singletons, and 4.5% to 7% rests with the top ten. Time point noted: blood from clinic visit 5 months post-surgery; TSC patient then seizure free. Only cases whose brain tissue showed the highest T cell transcript signatures were sequenced. The chain links TRBV7-9 to TRBJ2-3; perhaps D is TRBD1 or TRBD2 (6 bases each). The sample here was peripheral blood, taken more than 4 months after surgery. The source of this sequence is a boy younger than two with tuberous sclerosis and intractable seizures. This CDR3 reads CASSLVGGEDTQYF. The CDR3, as DNA: TGTGCCAGCAGCTTAGTGGGGGGCGAAGATACGCAGTATTTT.